Reported below is one T cell receptor beta chain. The antigen it binds to is not known. Per-nucleotide qualities are absent, and no much larger clonotype sits a single base away. RNA was extracted with the RNeasy kit and roughly 0.5 to 1 ug was reverse transcribed using random hexamers. The immunoSEQ multiplex PCR assay, which covers 54 Vbeta and 13 Jbeta segments, was used to amplify TCR beta CDR3 regions. PCR amplification bias was corrected using a synthetic template baseline for primer optimization and computational correction. The paper's data handling went like this. Only productive sequences were kept, with reads annotated to V, D and J genes according to IMGT and analyzed in immunoSEQ Analyzer. Clonality was calculated as one minus the Shannon entropy normalized by log2 of the number of productive unique sequences. For each patient and control, public and private clones were evaluated among the 100 most prevalent clones. A clone was defined as Susac-specific if it was absent from the healthy and MS cohorts, from roughly 1,000 published viral clones and from other ImmuneACCESS disease sequences. TCRdb redid the processing of the public reads, applying fastp at Q25 and MiXCR, and retained in-frame beta chains. When rows share a CDR3 protein, they turn into one entry using the most common DNA and genes. The V and J calls were not made by the authors but by TCRdb's processing. The sample records some 130,000 distinct CDR3 sequences, around 96% of which are singletons. The ten largest account for approximately 0.12% of the sample.

Trimming leaves V shorter by 8 bases and J shorter by 3 bases, with the junction holding 5 bases beyond the gene matches. CDR1 ENHRY and CDR2 SYGVKD are derived from the germline V gene. The CDR3 starts with the cysteine, ends with the phenylalanine, and has 14 residues. Solely the CDR3 DNA is kept, with 42 bases framed from the first base. This specimen belongs to a study of CD8 T cells in Susac syndrome (dated by TCRdb to about 2019). Notes on the research overall: Repertoire sequencing was used to test whether CD8+ T cell activation and differentiation in Susac syndrome was antigen driven. Study-wide conclusions, independent of this receptor: The study acknowledged that relatively few individuals were included in the TCR sequencing and HLA analysis.

High-throughput TCR beta sequencing profiled peripheral blood CD8+ and CD4+ T cells from healthy donors, Susac syndrome patients and multiple sclerosis patients. The healthy donors served as controls matched for age and sex. CD8+ TEMRA cells were enriched by FACS, while bulk CD8+ and CD4+ T cells were purified by magnetic negative isolation. Blood was drawn into EDTA tubes, processed within 24 hours, and PBMCs were isolated by density gradient centrifugation. PBMCs destined for TCR sequencing were cryopreserved in liquid nitrogen and later thawed in a 37 °C water bath. The sorted or isolated CD4+, CD8+ and CD8+ TEMRA cells had a purity of 90% or higher.

Sequencing was done on a sample of CD4+ T cells from PBMCs. The receptor chain draws on TRBV10-3 and TRBJ2-7; 12 bases in between match TRBD2. The TCR was taken from a human donor in good health. CDR3 loop: CAISRTSGNYEQYF. Read as DNA, the sequence is TGTGCCATCTCTCGGACTAGCGGGAACTACGAGCAGTACTTC.